Below, 9 T cell receptor beta chains from the same sample are listed, as sequenced in a study of PD-L1 blockade in urothelial cancer. Time point of the sample: pretreatment peripheral blood. The protocol was immunoSEQ multiplex PCR, while the TCRdb copy is restricted to in-frame clones and leaves out a portion. The sample has about 51,000 clones; roughly 84% are singletons. This specimen was PBMCs, taken around atezolizumab (anti-PD-L1) treatment. All receptors come from a man in his sixties with urothelial cancer.

The genes are TRBV6-5 and TRBJ2-7; TRBD2 might be the D (6 bases). Germline loops: CDR1 MNHEY, CDR2 SVGAGI. The CDR3 contains 13 residues. Trimming pared 5 bases from V and 6 bases from J, leaving 14 bases between. The CDR3 DNA sequence: TGTGCCAGCAGTCAACCCTCGGGGGTCGAGCAGTACTTC. This encodes CASSQPSGVEQYF.

V usage is TRBV19 and J usage is TRBJ1-4; D perhaps matches TRBD1 (6 bases). V lost 4 bases, J lost 4 bases, and 10 bases lay in between. Germline CDR1 is LNHDA and CDR2 is SQIVND (reference sequence). CDR3 size: 14 residues. Here the CDR3 reads CASSRTAINEKLFF. In nucleotides, the CDR3 is TGTGCCAGTAGTAGGACAGCTATTAATGAAAAACTGTTTTTT.

The J gene is TRBJ2-1, the V gene TRBV11-2, with TRBD2 as a possible D gene (6 bases). Deletions cut 8 bases from V and 7 bases from J, with 15 bases between. The CDR3 is 13 amino acids. Germline CDR1 reads SGHAT; CDR2 reads FQNNGV. The CDR3 DNA is TGTGCCAGCGGTCGGGGGATCGTGAATGAGCAGTTCTTC. Protein: CASGRGIVNEQFF.

CDR3 bases: TGTGCCAGCAGCTTAGGTGCCAGGGGGCGTTTCTCGGTCACTGAAGCTTTCTTT. Its protein is CASSLGARGRFSVTEAFF. The gene calls are TRBV7-9 and TRBJ1-1; 8 nucleotides agree with TRBD1. Germline trimming cut 1 base from V and 4 bases from J; bases unmatched to any gene: 14. This CDR3 is built from 18 residues. Germline V CDR1 and CDR2: SEHNR, FQNEAQ (reference sequence). Variable domain in full (rest from reference TRBV7-9 and TRBJ1-1): DTGVSQNPRHKITKRGQNVTFRCDPISEHNRLYWYRQTLGQGPEFLTYFQNEAQLEKSRLLSDRFSAERPKGSFSTLEIQRTEQGDSAMYLCASSLGARGRFSVTEAFFGQGTRLTVV.

V and J are TRBV29-1 and TRBJ2-3; 8 bases are shared with TRBD2. V lost 4 bases and J lost 6; bases outside the gene matches: 6. Germline V gene lookup returns CDR1 SQVTM and CDR2 ANQGSEA. CDR3 size: 13 residues. The CDR3 sequence is CSVGGGRSDTQYF. In DNA, the CDR3 is TGCAGCGTTGGGGGCGGGAGGTCCGATACGCAGTATTTT.

The gene calls are TRBV30 and TRBJ2-1; 11 bases agree with TRBD2. Germline V gene sequence: CDR1 GTSNPN, CDR2 SVGIG (reference sequence). V shed 1 base, J shed 1 base, and the junction held 3 bases outside the gene matches. The CDR3 extends over 16 amino acids. CDR3 amino acids: CAWSAGTSGSYNEQFF. CDR3 DNA sequence: TGTGCCTGGAGTGCCGGGACTAGCGGTTCCTACAATGAGCAGTTCTTC.

The rearrangement joins TRBV30 to TRBJ2-3; 7 nucleotides agree with TRBD2. Germline CDR1 GTSNPN, CDR2 SVGIG (reference sequence). The trim removed 4 bases at V and 5 bases at J, leaving 9 bases unmatched. CDR3 size: 14 residues. CDR3 amino acids: CAWKVRGRGDTQYF. Here the CDR3 DNA reads TGTGCCTGGAAGGTACGCGGGAGAGGAGATACGCAGTATTTT. The entire variable domain, with the rest obtained from reference TRBV30 and TRBJ2-3, is as follows: SQTIHQWPATLVQPVGSPLSLECTVEGTSNPNLYWYRQAAGRGLQLLFYSVGIGQISSEVPQNLSASRPQDRQFILSSKKLLLSDSGFYLCAWKVRGRGDTQYFGPGTRLTVL.

The CDR3 DNA sequence: TGCGCCAGCAGCCATGGGACAGGAGGGAACATTCAGTACTTC. This codes for CASSHGTGGNIQYF. The chain joins TRBV4-3 to TRBJ2-4, with 8 bases that match TRBD1. Germline V gives CDR1 LGHNA, CDR2 YSLEER. There are 14 residues in the CDR3. V gave up 3 bases and J gave up 7 bases; unmatched junction bases: 5.

The rearrangement joins TRBV6-1 to TRBJ2-7; D perhaps matches TRBD1 (6 bases). Germline V gene data show CDR1 as MNHNS and CDR2 as SASEGT. The germline V and J ends were trimmed by 1 base and 2 bases, with 21 bases remaining between them. The CDR3 runs to 18 residues. CDR3 amino acids: CASSEDSPFDRLTYEQYF. DNA for the CDR3: TGTGCCAGCAGTGAAGATTCCCCTTTTGACAGGCTCACCTACGAGCAGTACTTC.